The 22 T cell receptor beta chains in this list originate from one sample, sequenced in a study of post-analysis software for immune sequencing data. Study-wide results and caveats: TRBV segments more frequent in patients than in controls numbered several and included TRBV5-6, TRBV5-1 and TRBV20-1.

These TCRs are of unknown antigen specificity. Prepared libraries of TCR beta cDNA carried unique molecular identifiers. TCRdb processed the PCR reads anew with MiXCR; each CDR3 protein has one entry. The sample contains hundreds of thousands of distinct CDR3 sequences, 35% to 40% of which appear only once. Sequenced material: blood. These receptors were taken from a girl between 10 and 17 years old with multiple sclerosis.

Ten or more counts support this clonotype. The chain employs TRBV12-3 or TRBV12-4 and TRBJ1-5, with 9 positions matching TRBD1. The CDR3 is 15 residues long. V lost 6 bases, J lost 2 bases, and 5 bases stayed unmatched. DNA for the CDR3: TGTGCCAGCAGCCATAGGACAGGGGGCAATCAGCCCCAGCATTTT. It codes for CASSHRTGGNQPQHF.

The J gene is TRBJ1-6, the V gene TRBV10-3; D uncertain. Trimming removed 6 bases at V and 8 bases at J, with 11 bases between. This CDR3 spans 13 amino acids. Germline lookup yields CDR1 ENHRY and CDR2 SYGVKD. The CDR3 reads CAISRGGDSPLHF. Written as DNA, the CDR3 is TGTGCCATCAGCCGCGGCGGGGATTCACCCCTCCACTTT.

DNA of the CDR3: TGTGCCAGCAGTTTTGAGAGGCGTAGCGGGAGAACTCCCCAGTACTTC. This translates into CASSFERRSGRTPQYF. The V call is TRBV27, the J call TRBJ2-5; TRBD2 matches at 9 bases. CDR1 and CDR2 (germline): MNHEY, SMNVEV (reference sequence). The CDR3 runs to 16 residues. J was trimmed by 9 bases and V by 3 bases; bases with no gene match: 14.

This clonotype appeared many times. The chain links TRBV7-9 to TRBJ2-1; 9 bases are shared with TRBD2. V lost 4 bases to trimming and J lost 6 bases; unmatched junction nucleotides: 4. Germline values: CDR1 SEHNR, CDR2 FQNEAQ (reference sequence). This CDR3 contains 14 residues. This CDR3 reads CASSSGTSINEQFF. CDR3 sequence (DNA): TGTGCCAGCAGCTCCGGGACTAGCATCAATGAGCAGTTCTTC.

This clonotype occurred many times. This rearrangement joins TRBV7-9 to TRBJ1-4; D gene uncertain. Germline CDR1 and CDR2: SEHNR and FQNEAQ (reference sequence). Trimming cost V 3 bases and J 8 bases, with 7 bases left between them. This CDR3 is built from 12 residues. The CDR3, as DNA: TGTGCCAGCAGCTTCAATAGGGAAAAACTGTTTTTT. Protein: CASSFNREKLFF.

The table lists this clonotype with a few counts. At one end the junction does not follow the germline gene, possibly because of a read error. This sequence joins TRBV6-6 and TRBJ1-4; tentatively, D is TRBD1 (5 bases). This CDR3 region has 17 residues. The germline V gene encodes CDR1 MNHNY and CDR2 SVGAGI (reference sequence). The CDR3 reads CASSYRGVGGGGEKRFF. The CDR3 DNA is TGTGCCAGCAGTTACCGGGGCGTCGGGGGTGGAGGTGAAAAACGGTTTTTT.

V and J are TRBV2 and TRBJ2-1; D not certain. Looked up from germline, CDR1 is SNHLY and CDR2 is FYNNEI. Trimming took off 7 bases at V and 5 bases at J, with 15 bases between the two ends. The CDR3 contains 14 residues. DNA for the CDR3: TGTGCCAGCAACTGGGTGGGTGGAAACAATGAGCAGTTCTTC. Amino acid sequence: CASNWVGGNNEQFF.

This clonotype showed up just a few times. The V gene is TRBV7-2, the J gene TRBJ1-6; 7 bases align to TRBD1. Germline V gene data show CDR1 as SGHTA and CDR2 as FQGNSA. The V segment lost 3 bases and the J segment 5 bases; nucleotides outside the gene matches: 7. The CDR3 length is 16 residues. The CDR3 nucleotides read TGTGCCAGCAGCTTGGTAGGGGGCGGTAATAATTCACCCCTCCACTTT. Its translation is CASSLVGGGNNSPLHF. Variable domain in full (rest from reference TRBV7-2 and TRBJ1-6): GAGVSQSPSNKVTEKGKDVELRCDPISGHTALYWYRQSLGQGLEFLIYFQGNSAPDKSGLPSDRFSAERTGGSVSTLTIQRTQQEDSAVYLCASSLVGGGNNSPLHFGNGTRLTVT.

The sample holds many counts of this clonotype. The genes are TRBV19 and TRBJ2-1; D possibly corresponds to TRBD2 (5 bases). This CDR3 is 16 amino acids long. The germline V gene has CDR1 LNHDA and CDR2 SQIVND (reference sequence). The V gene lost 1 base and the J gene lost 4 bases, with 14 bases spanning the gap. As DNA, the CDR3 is TGTGCCAGTAGTATAGGTCCGGGGTACGATTACAATGAGCAGTTCTTC. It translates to CASSIGPGYDYNEQFF.

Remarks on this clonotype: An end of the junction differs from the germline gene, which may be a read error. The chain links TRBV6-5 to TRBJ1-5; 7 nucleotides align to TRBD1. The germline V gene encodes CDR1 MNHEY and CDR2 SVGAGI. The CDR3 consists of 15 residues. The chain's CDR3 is CASSTQGFSNQPRHF. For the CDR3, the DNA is TGTGCCAGCAGTACACAGGGGTTTAGTAATCAGCCCCGGCATTTT.

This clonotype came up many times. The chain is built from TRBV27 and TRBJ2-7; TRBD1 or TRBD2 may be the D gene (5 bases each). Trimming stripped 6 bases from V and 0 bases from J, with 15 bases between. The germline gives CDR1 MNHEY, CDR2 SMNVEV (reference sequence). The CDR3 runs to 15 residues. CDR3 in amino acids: CASSPAGATSYEQYF. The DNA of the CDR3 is TGTGCCAGCAGCCCCGCCGGGGCCACCTCCTACGAGCAGTACTTC.

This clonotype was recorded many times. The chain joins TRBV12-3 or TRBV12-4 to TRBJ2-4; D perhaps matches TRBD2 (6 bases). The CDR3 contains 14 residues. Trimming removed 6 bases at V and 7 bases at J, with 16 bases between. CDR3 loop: CASSSRTAGNIQYF. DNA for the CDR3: TGTGCCAGCAGCTCCCGGACCGCGGGGAACATTCAGTACTTC.

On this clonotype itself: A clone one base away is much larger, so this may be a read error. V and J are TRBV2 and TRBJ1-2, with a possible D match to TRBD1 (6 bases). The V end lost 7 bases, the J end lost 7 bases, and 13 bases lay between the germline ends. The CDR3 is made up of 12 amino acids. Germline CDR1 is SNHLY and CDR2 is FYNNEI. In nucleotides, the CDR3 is TGTGCCAGCACCGCGGACAGCCGTGGCTACACCTTC. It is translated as CASTADSRGYTF.

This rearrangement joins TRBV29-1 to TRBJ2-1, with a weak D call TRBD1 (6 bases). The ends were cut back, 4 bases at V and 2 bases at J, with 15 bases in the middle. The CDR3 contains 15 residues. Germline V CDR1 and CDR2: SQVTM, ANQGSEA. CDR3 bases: TGCAGCGTTGTCGACAGGTTTAAGACCTACAATGAGCAGTTCTTC. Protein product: CSVVDRFKTYNEQFF.

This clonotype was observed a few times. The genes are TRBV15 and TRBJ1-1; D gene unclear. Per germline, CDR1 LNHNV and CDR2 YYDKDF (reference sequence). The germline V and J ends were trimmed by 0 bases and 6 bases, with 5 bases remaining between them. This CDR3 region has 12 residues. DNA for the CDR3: TGTGCCACCAGCAGAGACACGTCTGAAGCTTTCTTT. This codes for CATSRDTSEAFF.

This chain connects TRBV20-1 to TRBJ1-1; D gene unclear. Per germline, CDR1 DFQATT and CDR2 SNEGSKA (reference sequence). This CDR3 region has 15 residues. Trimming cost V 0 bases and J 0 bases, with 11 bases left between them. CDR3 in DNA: TGCAGTGCTAGAGATCTCACGGTAATGAACACTGAAGCTTTCTTT. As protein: CSARDLTVMNTEAFF.

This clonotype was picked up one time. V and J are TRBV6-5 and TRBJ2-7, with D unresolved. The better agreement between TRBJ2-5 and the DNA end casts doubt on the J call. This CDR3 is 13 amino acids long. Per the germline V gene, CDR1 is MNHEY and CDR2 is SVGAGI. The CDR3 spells CASSYRLIETQYF. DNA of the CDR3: TGTGCCAGCAGTTATCGGCTCATAGAGACCCAGTACTTC.

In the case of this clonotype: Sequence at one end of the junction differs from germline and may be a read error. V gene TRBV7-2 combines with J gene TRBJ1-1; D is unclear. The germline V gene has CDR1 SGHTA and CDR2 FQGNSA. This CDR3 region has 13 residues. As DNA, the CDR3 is TGTGCCAGCAGCTTAGATATGAACACTGCAGCTTTCTTT. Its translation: CASSLDMNTAAFF.

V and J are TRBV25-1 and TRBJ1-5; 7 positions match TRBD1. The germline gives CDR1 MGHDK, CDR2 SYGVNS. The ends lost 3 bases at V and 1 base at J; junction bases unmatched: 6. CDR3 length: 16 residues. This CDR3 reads CASSDAGQESNQPQHF. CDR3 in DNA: TGTGCCAGCAGTGATGCCGGACAGGAAAGCAATCAGCCCCAGCATTTT.

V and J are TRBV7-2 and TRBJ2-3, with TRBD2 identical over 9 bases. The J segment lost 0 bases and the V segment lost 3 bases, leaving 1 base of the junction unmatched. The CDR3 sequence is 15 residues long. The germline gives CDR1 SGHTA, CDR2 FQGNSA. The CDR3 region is CASSFLAGSTDTQYF. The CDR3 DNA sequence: TGTGCCAGCAGCTTCCTAGCGGGAAGCACAGATACGCAGTATTTT.

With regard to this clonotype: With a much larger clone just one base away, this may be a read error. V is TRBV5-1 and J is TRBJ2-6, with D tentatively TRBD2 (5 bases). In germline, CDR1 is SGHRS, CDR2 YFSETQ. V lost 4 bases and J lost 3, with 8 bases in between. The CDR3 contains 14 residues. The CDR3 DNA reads TGCGCCAGCAGCAACGGGGTTGGGGCCAACGTCCTGACTTTC. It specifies CASSNGVGANVLTF.

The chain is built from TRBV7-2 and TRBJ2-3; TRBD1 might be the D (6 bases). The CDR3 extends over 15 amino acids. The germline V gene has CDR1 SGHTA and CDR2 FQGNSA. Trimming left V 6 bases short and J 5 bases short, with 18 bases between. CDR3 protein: CASRLTISRGDTQYF. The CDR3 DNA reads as TGTGCCAGCAGGCTCACTATCTCCAGGGGAGATACGCAGTATTTT.